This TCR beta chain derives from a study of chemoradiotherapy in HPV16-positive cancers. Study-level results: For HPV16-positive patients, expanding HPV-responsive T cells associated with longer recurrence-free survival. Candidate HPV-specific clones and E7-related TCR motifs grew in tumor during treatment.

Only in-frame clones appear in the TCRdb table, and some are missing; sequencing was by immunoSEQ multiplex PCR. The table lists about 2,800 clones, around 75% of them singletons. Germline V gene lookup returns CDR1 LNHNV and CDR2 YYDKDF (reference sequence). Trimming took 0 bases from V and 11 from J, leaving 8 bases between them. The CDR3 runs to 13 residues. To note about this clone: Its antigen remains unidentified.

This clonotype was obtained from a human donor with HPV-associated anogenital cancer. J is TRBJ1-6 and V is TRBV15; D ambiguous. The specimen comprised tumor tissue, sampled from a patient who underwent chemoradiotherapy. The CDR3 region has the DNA TGTGCCACCAGCAGAGATCTCGCTGCACCCCTCCACTTT. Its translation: CATSRDLAAPLHF.